The sequence of this TCR beta chain was determined in a study of CD8+ T cells in alopecia areata. Overall study context: Percent affected scalp area, the SALT score, rated treated patients' severity.

Treatment in this sample: oral pan-JAK inhibitor, 5-10 mg twice daily. RNA was extracted and reverse transcribed into cDNA as the sequencing template. Measured with immunoSEQ multiplex PCR; TCRdb has only the in-frame clones, and not every one. The data show 150,000 to 250,000 clones, 45% to 75% seen once. V was pared by 0 bases and J by 3 bases, with 0 bases of the junction left unmatched. The germline CDR1 and CDR2 sequences are MGHRA and YSYEKL. CDR3 length equals 14 residues. The V call is TRBV4-1, the J call TRBJ2-7; TRBD1 matches at 9 bases. This receptor was identified in a human donor with alopecia areata. Sequencing used CD4+ T cells sorted from blood, obtained at week 4, from a patient treated with tofacitinib. This CDR3 reads CASSQEDRGYEQYF. In nucleotides, the CDR3 is TGCGCCAGCAGCCAAGAGGACAGGGGCTACGAGCAGTACTTC.